The clone carrying this TCR beta chain was counted a few times. Amplification of TCR beta CDR3 regions used RNA transcripts. RT-PCR with HTBI primers came first, then second-round multiplex PCR. TCRdb re-derived calls from the multiplex PCR reads in MiXCR, one entry per CDR3 protein. Of under 400,000 distinct CDR3 sequences in the sample, about a sixth were seen once. The data stem from a study of Graves' ophthalmopathy and Graves' hyperthyroidism. Study summary: Upon initial diagnosis and before any treatment, peripheral blood was collected.

Ophthalmopathy donors' eye disease showed moderate-to-severe activity, CAS of at least 3, NOSPECS of at least 4 and duration under 3 months. The study excluded patients with other autoimmune diseases, uncontrolled infections, pregnancy or lactation. What supplied the PBMCs was 7.5 to 10 ml of fresh peripheral blood. The sequenced material came from peripheral blood. The sequence was obtained from an adult man with Graves' ophthalmopathy.

CDR3 loop: CASSQDPSGAGELFF. The CDR3 region has the DNA TGTGCCAGCAGCCAAGATCCCAGCGGGGCCGGGGAGCTGTTTTTT. The V and J genes are TRBV4-2 and TRBJ2-2, with 7 bases aligning to TRBD2. The CDR3 has 15 residues. The V and J ends lost 0 bases and 6 bases, in that order; junction bases with no gene match: 4. The germline V gene has CDR1 LGHNA and CDR2 YNFKEQ.